A single T cell receptor beta chain is shown here with its context. Its specificity is unknown. TCRdb reanalysed the 5' RACE reads using MiXCR and keeps one entry per CDR3 protein. Of 190,000 or so distinct CDR3 sequences listed, 13% were seen once; the top ten hold approximately 16%. These data are taken from a study of CD8 T cells in ankylosing spondylitis. Study findings and constraints: Reportedly, significant enrichment of disease-linked clones occurred in matched ankylosing spondylitis synovial fluid.

The sample consisted of blood, either unsorted or a sorted T cell fraction (not recorded which). The sequence was collected from a male donor with ankylosing spondylitis or in good health (not recorded which).

The CDR3 sequence: CASSWTTGWADTQYF. The CDR3 DNA follows: TGTGCCAGCAGCTGGACGACAGGGTGGGCAGATACGCAGTATTTT. This sequence joins TRBV7-9 and TRBJ2-3; 7 nucleotides match TRBD1. Germline CDR1 is SEHNR and CDR2 is FQNEAQ (reference sequence). V lost 4 bases, J lost 4 bases, and 8 bases stayed unmatched. The CDR3 length is 15 residues.